The T cell receptor (beta chain) under discussion was sequenced for a study of control samples from healthy donors and cancer patients. V lost 3 bases and J lost 1, with 15 bases in between. This CDR3 has 16 residues. The germline gives CDR1 SGHVS, CDR2 FQNEAQ. The table came from immunoSEQ multiplex PCR; TCRdb's copy has only in-frame clones and leaves some out. The sample contains fewer than 200,000 clones, about 92% of which appear only once. The gene calls are TRBV7-8 and TRBJ1-1; D call uncertain. The sequenced sample was blood. This clonotype was sampled from a man aged 30 to 45 in good health. The CDR3: CASSFTSGPKNTEAFF. As DNA, the CDR3 is TGTGCCAGCAGCTTTACATCCGGGCCAAAGAACACTGAAGCTTTCTTT. Supplemented by reference TRBV7-8 and TRBJ1-1, the full variable domain reads GAGVSQSPRYKVAKRGQDVALRCDPISGHVSLFWYQQALGQGPEFLTYFQNEAQLDKSGLPSDRFFAERPEGSVSTLKIQRTQQEDSAVYLCASSFTSGPKNTEAFFGQGTRLTVV.